Below, 8 T cell receptor beta chains from the same sample are listed, as sequenced in a study of blood T cell repertoires in COVID-19. TCRdb keeps only in-frame clones here, not all; method: immunoSEQ multiplex PCR. This table holds approximately 380,000 clones, approximately 90% found once. The sample taken for sequencing was PBMCs or T cells enriched from blood (not recorded which). These receptor sequences come from a young woman who had recovered from COVID-19.

The rearrangement links TRBV5-1 to TRBJ2-6; maybe TRBD2 (6 bases). V was clipped by 4 bases and J by 0 bases, with 11 bases between them. Germline CDR1 and CDR2: SGHRS and YFSETQ. This CDR3 spans 16 amino acids. The chain's CDR3 is CASSADGSSGANVLTF. CDR3 in DNA: TGCGCCAGCAGCGCGGACGGGAGCTCTGGGGCCAACGTCCTGACTTTC.

The chain is built from TRBV4-1 and TRBJ1-2; D may be TRBD1 (6 bases). The CDR3 covers 16 residues. The germline gives CDR1 MGHRA, CDR2 YSYEKL. Trimming removed 0 bases at V and 4 bases at J, with 15 bases between. This CDR3 reads CASSQDDVGAGYGYTF. The DNA of the CDR3 is TGCGCCAGCAGCCAAGATGATGTGGGGGCGGGCTATGGCTACACCTTC.

The chain joins TRBV11-2 to TRBJ2-1; 8 positions match TRBD1. With V trimmed by 5 bases and J by 3 bases, 9 bases remained unmatched. In germline, CDR1 is SGHAT, CDR2 FQNNGV. The CDR3 runs to 16 residues. This chain's CDR3 is CASSPMDREDYNEQFF. The CDR3, as DNA: TGTGCCAGCAGCCCGATGGACAGGGAGGACTACAATGAGCAGTTCTTC.

This clone was counted between two and nine times. The junction departs from the called germline gene at one end, perhaps through a read error. This chain joins TRBV4-1 and TRBJ1-4, with a weak D call TRBD1 (6 bases). The CDR3 covers 8 residues. Germline CDR1 reads MGHRA; CDR2 reads YSYEKL. CDR3 in DNA: TGCGCCAGCAGCCCGGACAGATTT. Protein sequence: CASSPDRF.

V and J are TRBV5-1 and TRBJ1-2; TRBD1 is a possible D gene (5 bases). Looked up from germline, CDR1 is SGHRS and CDR2 is YFSETQ. The CDR3 is made up of 14 amino acids. The V end was cut by 0 bases, the J end by 6 bases, with 12 bases between. CDR3 nucleotide sequence: TGCGCCAGCAGCTTGGAGGAGGGGCGCAATGGCTACACCTTC. This encodes CASSLEEGRNGYTF.

In this sample, this clone turned up a few times. The chain has TRBV24-1 and TRBJ1-5; TRBD1 agrees at 7 bases. This CDR3 contains 15 residues. The V gene's germline CDR1 is KGHDR and CDR2 SFDVKD. With V trimmed by 4 bases and J by 6 bases, 8 bases remained unmatched. The CDR3 region has the DNA TGTGCCACCAGTGACTCGGGACAGTTGGTTCAGCCCCAGCATTTT. It is translated as CATSDSGQLVQPQHF.

For this clone: Other DNA variants within this sample encode the same CDR3. The CDR3 sequence: CASSARTGGYGYTF. CDR3 coding DNA: TGTGCCAGCAGCGCGAGAACGGGGGGGTATGGCTACACCTTC. This rearrangement joins TRBV9 to TRBJ1-2; TRBD1 might be the D (5 bases). Trimming took 3 bases from V and 5 from J, leaving 14 bases between them. The CDR3 totals 14 residues. CDR1 and CDR2 from the germline V gene are SGDLS and YYNGEE.

The count of this clone is one. The chain uses TRBV19 and TRBJ1-2; D unresolved. The germline V gene has CDR1 LNHDA and CDR2 SQIVND (reference sequence). The ends were cut back, 9 bases at V and 7 bases at J, with 6 bases in the middle. The CDR3 sequence is 9 residues long. The CDR3 DNA follows: TGTGCCAGCGGTGCTGGCTACACCTTC. It translates to CASGAGYTF.